Here is one TCR beta chain with its context. The CDR3 is 14 amino acids. Germline CDR1 is SGHDT and CDR2 is YYEEEE. With 0 bases removed from V and 5 bases from J, the gap between germline ends came to 11 bases. This table comes from immunoSEQ multiplex PCR, and its TCRdb copy is limited to in-frame clones, with some not included. Here the sample spans 14,000 to 15,000 clones, around 87% being singletons. The data stem from a study of blood T cell repertoires in COVID-19. The receptor comes from a human donor in a cohort sampled during active COVID-19. The V and J genes are TRBV5-6 and TRBJ2-5; the D gene is possibly TRBD2 (5 bases). The sample taken for sequencing was peripheral blood. Here the CDR3 reads CASSLGSGLETQYF. In nucleotides, the CDR3 is TGTGCCAGCAGCTTGGGCTCGGGGTTGGAGACCCAGTACTTC.